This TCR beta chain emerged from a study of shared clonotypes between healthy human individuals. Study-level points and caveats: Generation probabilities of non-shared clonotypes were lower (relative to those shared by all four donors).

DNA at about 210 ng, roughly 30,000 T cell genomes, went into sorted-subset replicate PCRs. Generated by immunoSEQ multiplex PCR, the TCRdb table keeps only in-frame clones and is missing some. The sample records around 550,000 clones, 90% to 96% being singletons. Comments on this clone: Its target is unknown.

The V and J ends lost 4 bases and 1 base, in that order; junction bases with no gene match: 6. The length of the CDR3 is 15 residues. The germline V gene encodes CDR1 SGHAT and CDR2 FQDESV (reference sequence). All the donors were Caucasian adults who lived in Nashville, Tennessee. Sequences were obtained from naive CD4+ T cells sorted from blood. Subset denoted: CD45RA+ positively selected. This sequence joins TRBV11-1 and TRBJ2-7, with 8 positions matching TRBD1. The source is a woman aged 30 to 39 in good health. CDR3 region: CASSSLRDRSYEQYF. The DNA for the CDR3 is TGTGCCAGCAGCTCGCTCCGGGACAGGTCCTACGAGCAGTACTTC.